What follows are 22 T cell receptor beta chains derived from one specimen sequenced in a study of blood T cell repertoires in COVID-19. TCRdb keeps only in-frame clones here, not all; method: immunoSEQ multiplex PCR. The data show about 100,000 clones, 85% to 95% seen once. Sample: peripheral blood. These receptors were collected from a man in his 60s with acute or convalescent COVID-19.

The V gene is TRBV14, the J gene TRBJ1-2, with 7 nucleotides matching TRBD1. Germline V CDR1 and CDR2: SGHDN, FVKESK. The CDR3 length is 15 residues. V shed 0 bases and J 4 bases; nucleotides not matched to a gene: 5. CDR3 coding DNA: TGTGCCAGCAGCCAAGATACAGGGGATGTCTATGGCTACACCTTC. It codes for CASSQDTGDVYGYTF.

This clone was counted only a few times. The genes are TRBV4-3 and TRBJ1-1; no clear D gene. This CDR3 spans 13 amino acids. From germline, CDR1 is LGHNA and CDR2 YSLEER. V shed 2 bases and J shed 0 bases, with 4 bases lying between them. CDR3 amino acids: CASSQIMNTEAFF. The CDR3 DNA sequence: TGCGCCAGCAGCCAAATTATGAACACTGAAGCTTTCTTT.

This sequence joins TRBV19 and TRBJ2-3; 9 nucleotides align to TRBD1. Per the germline V gene, CDR1 is LNHDA and CDR2 is SQIVND (reference sequence). The CDR3 sequence is 16 residues long. The ends lost 6 bases at V and 5 bases at J; junction bases unmatched: 12. The CDR3 DNA sequence: TGTGCCAGTAGCCGGACAGGGGAGGGGCGCAGAGATACGCAGTATTTT. This gives the protein CASSRTGEGRRDTQYF.

The chain couples TRBV27 to TRBJ2-1; TRBD2 agrees at 7 bases. The germline V gene has CDR1 MNHEY and CDR2 SMNVEV (reference sequence). The junction had 14 bases not matched to a gene; V was cut back by 3 bases and J by 12 bases. CDR3 length: 15 amino acids. The CDR3: CASSLSGGTPLGQFF. DNA for the CDR3: TGTGCCAGCAGTTTGTCCGGGGGGACTCCTCTAGGGCAGTTCTTC.

The V and J genes are TRBV6-1 and TRBJ2-5; 10 bases are shared with TRBD1. Losses at the gene ends were 2 bases for V and 2 bases for J; bases not matched to a gene: 2. The germline V gene has CDR1 MNHNS and CDR2 SASEGT. This CDR3 is built from 15 residues. CDR3 in DNA: TGTGCCAGCAGTGAAACGGACAGGGGGCAAGAGACCCAGTACTTC. Amino acid sequence: CASSETDRGQETQYF.

The chain has TRBV18 and TRBJ2-7, with TRBD1 identical over 7 bases. CDR3 length: 14 residues. CDR1 KGHSH and CDR2 LQKENI come from the germline V gene. Germline trimming cut 3 bases from V and 2 bases from J; bases unmatched to any gene: 4. The CDR3 region is CASSPGTVTYEQYF. CDR3 nucleotides: TGTGCCAGCTCACCGGGGACAGTGACCTACGAGCAGTACTTC.

The V call is TRBV19, the J call TRBJ2-7, with D perhaps matching TRBD1 (5 bases). Trimming pared 4 bases from V and 0 bases from J, leaving 7 bases between. The CDR3 is 13 amino acids. Germline V CDR1 and CDR2: LNHDA, SQIVND (reference sequence). The CDR3 nucleotides read TGTGCCAGTAGTAAGACAGACTCCTACGAGCAGTACTTC. This encodes CASSKTDSYEQYF.

The chain employs TRBV7-6 and TRBJ1-4; D is unresolved. CDR3 length: 15 amino acids. Germline values: CDR1 SGHVS, CDR2 FNYEAQ. The V and J ends lost 1 base and 4 bases respectively, with 10 bases between them. The CDR3 DNA reads TGTGCCAGCAGCTTAGAACCCGCTAATAATGAAAAACTGTTTTTT. This encodes CASSLEPANNEKLFF.

DNA for the CDR3: TGTGCCAGCAGCGCTATAGCGGGAGGAAATTACGAGCAGTACTTC. Amino acids: CASSAIAGGNYEQYF. The chain combines TRBV9 with TRBJ2-7; 10 positions agree with TRBD2. Germline V lookup: CDR1 SGDLS, CDR2 YYNGEE. Trimming at V came to 3 bases and at J to 4 bases, leaving 7 bases not matched to a gene. The CDR3 is 15 residues long. Drawing the rest from reference TRBV9 and TRBJ2-7, the complete variable domain is DSGVTQTPKHLITATGQRVTLRCSPRSGDLSVYWYQQSLDQGLQFLIQYYNGEERAKGNILERFSAQQFPDLHSELNLSSLELGDSALYFCASSAIAGGNYEQYFGPGTRLTVT.

This clone was counted a single time. The chain carries TRBV7-8 and TRBJ2-1; 7 bases fit TRBD1. CDR1 SGHVS and CDR2 FQNEAQ come from the germline V gene. This CDR3 spans 15 amino acids. V lost 3 bases to trimming and J lost 3 bases; unmatched junction nucleotides: 5. DNA of the CDR3: TGTGCCAGCAGCTTGGACAGGAGCCTCTACAATGAGCAGTTCTTC. It yields the protein CASSLDRSLYNEQFF.

The genes are TRBV7-9 and TRBJ2-1; possible D gene TRBD2, 6 bases. The V end was cut by 5 bases, the J end by 5 bases, with 10 bases between. The CDR3 length is 13 residues. CDR1 is SEHNR and CDR2 is FQNEAQ in the germline V gene (reference sequence). The CDR3 coding sequence is TGTGCCAGCAGCCACGGGGGAAACAATGAGCAGTTCTTC. Translating gives CASSHGGNNEQFF.

This clone occurred once. The chain recombines TRBV6-5 with TRBJ1-5; maybe TRBD1 (5 bases). V lost 6 bases and J 4 bases, leaving 13 bases between the germline ends. The germline V gene has CDR1 MNHEY and CDR2 SVGAGI. CDR3 length equals 14 residues. The CDR3 loop is CASSKGRENQPQHF. In DNA form, the CDR3 reads TGTGCCAGCAGCAAGGGGAGGGAAAATCAGCCCCAGCATTTT.

The J gene is TRBJ2-7, the V gene TRBV11-3, with 10 bases lining up with TRBD1. This CDR3 is built from 14 residues. Germline assignment: CDR1 SGHNT and CDR2 YENEEA. J lost 2 bases, V lost 4 bases, and 2 bases had no gene match. CDR3 residues: CASSSGQGAYEQYF. The CDR3 DNA sequence: TGTGCCAGCAGCTCAGGACAGGGGGCCTACGAGCAGTACTTC.

The V gene is TRBV23-1, the J gene TRBJ2-6; TRBD1 agrees at 8 bases. TRBV23-1 is annotated as an ORF whose role is uncertain. Trimming took 7 bases from V and 2 from J; bases not matched to a gene: 28. The CDR3 runs 23 residues. The CDR3 spells CASTPGRDRFNKLRHPGANVLTF. The CDR3 DNA follows: TGCGCCAGCACCCCCGGCCGGGACAGGTTCAACAAACTAAGGCATCCTGGGGCCAACGTCCTGACTTTC.

V usage is TRBV28 and J usage is TRBJ1-1, with D maybe TRBD1 (6 bases). This CDR3 region has 15 residues. Germline-derived CDR1 and CDR2 are MDHEN and SYDVKM. The V and J ends lost 6 bases and 1 base respectively, with 15 bases between them. The CDR3 here is CASRKPGHQNTEAFF. CDR3 DNA sequence: TGTGCCAGCAGAAAACCGGGACACCAGAACACTGAAGCTTTCTTT.

The chain carries TRBV7-8 and TRBJ2-5; D may be TRBD2 (5 bases). The CDR3 covers 13 residues. Germline loops: CDR1 SGHVS, CDR2 FQNEAQ. The V and J ends lost 5 bases and 3 bases respectively, with 10 bases between them. CDR3 in amino acids: CASSPPGKETQYF. CDR3 DNA sequence: TGTGCCAGCAGCCCGCCGGGAAAAGAGACCCAGTACTTC.

The gene calls are TRBV6-2 or TRBV6-3 and TRBJ2-1, with D uncertain. Germline-derived CDR1 and CDR2 are MNHEY and SVGEGT. The ends were cut back, 1 base at V and 0 bases at J, with 13 bases in the middle. The CDR3 loop spans 17 amino acids. CDR3 in amino acids: CASSYFATRPSYNEQFF. Written as DNA, the CDR3 is TGTGCCAGCAGTTACTTCGCGACGAGGCCCTCCTACAATGAGCAGTTCTTC.

The chain couples TRBV14 to TRBJ1-1; tentatively, D is TRBD1 (5 bases). Trimming shortened V by 0 bases and J by 2 bases, and 10 bases separated the two germline ends. The CDR3 runs 15 residues. CDR1 and CDR2 from the germline V gene are SGHDN and FVKESK. CDR3 amino acids: CASSQDQGENTEAFF. CDR3 DNA sequence: TGTGCCAGCAGCCAAGACCAAGGGGAAAACACTGAAGCTTTCTTT.

This chain uses TRBV21-1 with TRBJ2-1; the table's D call, TRBD2, was not checked against the DNA. TRBV21-1 is annotated as a pseudogene. The CDR3 is 19 residues long. Here the CDR3 reads CASSKGISGAPSYYNEQFF. The DNA for the CDR3 is TGTGCCAGCAGCAAAGGAATCTCGGGAGCCCCTTCCTACTACAATGAGCAGTTCTTC.

The chain is built from TRBV15 and TRBJ2-5; D may be TRBD1 (5 bases). The V gene lost 2 bases and the J gene lost 9 bases, with 19 bases spanning the gap. The V gene's germline CDR1 is LNHNV and CDR2 YYDKDF (reference sequence). This CDR3 comprises 15 residues. CDR3: CATSRPQISGQAQYF. DNA of the CDR3: TGTGCCACCAGCAGACCCCAAATCTCTGGACAAGCCCAGTACTTC.

The V call is TRBV9, the J call TRBJ1-3, with D perhaps TRBD1 (5 bases). Trimming removed 6 bases from V and 0 bases from J, with 13 bases in between. Germline V gene sequence: CDR1 SGDLS, CDR2 YYNGEE. This CDR3 contains 15 residues. CDR3 sequence reads: CASNRPGVSGNTIYF. The CDR3 coding sequence is TGTGCCAGCAACCGGCCGGGGGTCTCTGGAAACACCATATATTTT. The full variable domain, rest sourced from reference TRBV9 and TRBJ1-3, is DSGVTQTPKHLITATGQRVTLRCSPRSGDLSVYWYQQSLDQGLQFLIQYYNGEERAKGNILERFSAQQFPDLHSELNLSSLELGDSALYFCASNRPGVSGNTIYFGEGSWLTVV.

This rearrangement joins TRBV28 to TRBJ2-2; 8 bases agree with TRBD1. Germline CDR1 MDHEN, CDR2 SYDVKM. This CDR3 region has 14 residues. The V segment lost 10 bases and the J segment 5 bases; nucleotides outside the gene matches: 9. The CDR3 region has the DNA TGTGCCATCTCCGGGACAGGAGTGACCGGGGAGCTGTTTTTT. It translates to CAISGTGVTGELFF.